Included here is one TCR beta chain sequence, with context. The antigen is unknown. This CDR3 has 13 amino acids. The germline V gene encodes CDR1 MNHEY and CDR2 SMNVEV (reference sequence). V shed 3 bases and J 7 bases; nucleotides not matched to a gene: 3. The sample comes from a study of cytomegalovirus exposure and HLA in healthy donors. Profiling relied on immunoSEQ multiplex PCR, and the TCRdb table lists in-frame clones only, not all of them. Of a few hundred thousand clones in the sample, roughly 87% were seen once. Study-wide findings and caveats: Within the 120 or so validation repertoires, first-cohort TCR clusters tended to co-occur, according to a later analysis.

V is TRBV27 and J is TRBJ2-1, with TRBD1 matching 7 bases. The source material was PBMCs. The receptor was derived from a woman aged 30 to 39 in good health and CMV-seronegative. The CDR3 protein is CASSFLQGNEQFF. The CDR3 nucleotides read TGTGCCAGCAGTTTTTTACAGGGGAATGAGCAGTTCTTC.